The 4 T cell receptor beta chains in this list originate from one sample, sequenced in a study of blood T cell repertoires in COVID-19. Profiling relied on immunoSEQ multiplex PCR, and the TCRdb table lists in-frame clones only, not all of them. The sample carries 150,000 to 200,000 clones, around nine tenths recorded once. Sequences were obtained from peripheral blood. The origin of the receptors is a woman aged 70 to 79 with COVID-19, enrolled during active disease.

This sequence joins TRBV7-9 and TRBJ2-2; D perhaps matches TRBD1 (5 bases). CDR3 length: 14 amino acids. V lost 2 bases and J lost 7, with 11 bases in between. Germline V CDR1 and CDR2: SEHNR, FQNEAQ (reference sequence). CDR3 sequence: CASSLRGGGGELFF. The CDR3 DNA sequence: TGTGCCAGCAGCTTAAGGGGCGGCGGCGGGGAGCTGTTTTTT.

The V and J genes are TRBV7-3 and TRBJ2-7, with 7 bases lining up with TRBD1. Germline CDR1 reads SGHTA; CDR2 reads FQGTGA. This CDR3 region has 12 residues. CDR3 nucleotide sequence: TGTGCCAGCAGTCTGGGACAGCCGGAGCTTGTCGTC. Translating gives CASSLGQPELVV.

This rearrangement joins TRBV9 to TRBJ2-3, with 8 positions matching TRBD1. Germline lookup yields CDR1 SGDLS and CDR2 YYNGEE. The CDR3 has 17 amino acids. The V segment lost 4 bases and the J segment 0 bases; nucleotides outside the gene matches: 10. The DNA for the CDR3 is TGTGCCAGCAGCACCGGACAGGGACTTGGTAGCACAGATACGCAGTATTTT. This translates into CASSTGQGLGSTDTQYF.

The chain recombines TRBV18 with TRBJ2-3; TRBD2 agrees at 12 bases. Germline V gene data show CDR1 as KGHSH and CDR2 as LQKENI. V lost 2 bases, J lost 3 bases, and 0 bases stayed unmatched. The CDR3 extends over 15 amino acids. CDR3 protein: CASSPGTSGTDTQYF. The CDR3 coding sequence is TGTGCCAGCTCACCAGGGACTAGCGGGACAGATACGCAGTATTTT.